This T cell receptor (beta chain) was captured by sequencing in a study of glioma-infiltrating T cells after dendritic cell vaccination. Broader study findings: Higher TCR clonality did not directly relate to longer survival.

On this clone itself: The antigen remains undetermined.

Primers: 60 V beta forward and 13 J beta reverse. Sequencing used immunoSEQ multiplex PCR; TCRdb keeps in-frame clones, though not all of them. The sample carries 90,000 to 140,000 clones, around 91% recorded once. This sample's time point: after dendritic cell vaccination, including at tumor progression/relapse. The TCR sequence derives from a human donor with glioblastoma. The specimen was blood, collected after dendritic cell vaccination.

The CDR3 sequence is CASSLGGWETQYF. CDR3 in DNA: TGTGCCAGCAGCTTGGGGGGCTGGGAGACCCAGTACTTC. The V gene is TRBV5-4, the J gene TRBJ2-5; maybe TRBD1 (5 bases). With 0 bases removed from V and 5 bases from J, the gap between germline ends came to 8 bases. CDR1 and CDR2 (germline): SGHNT, YYREEE (reference sequence). This CDR3 contains 13 residues.